This T cell receptor beta chain appears in the sequencing data of a study of T cell repertoires in cytomegalovirus infection. Study context: Public TCR beta signatures were indicative of both CMV infection and a matching HLA type.

TCRdb re-analysed the reads in MiXCR, keeping a single row per CDR3 protein. The sample has about 770,000 distinct CDR3 sequences, just under 30% seen once. Concerning this clonotype itself: The antigen remains unidentified.

CDR1 is SGDLS, CDR2 YYNGEE, per germline. The CDR3 runs to 13 residues. The ends were cut back, 3 bases at V and 2 bases at J, with 7 bases in the middle. The V gene is TRBV9, the J gene TRBJ2-3; D gene ambiguous. Sequencing used cultured CD8+ T cells from PBMCs, obtained from culture after CMV antigen stimulation. This TCR was recovered from a human donor in good health (CMV status not recorded). Some clones in this sample may be carry-over from other donors' samples. In DNA form, the CDR3 reads TGTGCCAGCAGCGGGTCGGACACAGATACGCAGTATTTT. This translates into CASSGSDTDTQYF.